The sequence of this T cell receptor (beta chain) was determined in a study of T cell changes during pregnancy in multiple sclerosis. The junction had 9 bases not matched to a gene; V was cut back by 6 bases and J by 1 base. CDR3 length equals 16 residues. Germline V gene data show CDR1 as KGHSH and CDR2 as LQKENI. Sequencing was performed with immunoSEQ multiplex PCR; in TCRdb, only in-frame clones are kept and a portion is missing. This sample carries approximately 100,000 clones, just over 90% of them seen once, and the ten largest clones take 2% to 3%. The sample consisted of peripheral blood, taken after pregnancy. The TCR comes from a female donor in good health, enrolled as a control in a pregnancy study. V is TRBV18 and J is TRBJ2-3, with TRBD2 identical over 8 bases. The CDR3 sequence: CASSTRRGGRTDTQYF. CDR3 nucleotide sequence: TGTGCCAGCTCTACTCGCCGGGGGGGACGCACAGATACGCAGTATTTT.